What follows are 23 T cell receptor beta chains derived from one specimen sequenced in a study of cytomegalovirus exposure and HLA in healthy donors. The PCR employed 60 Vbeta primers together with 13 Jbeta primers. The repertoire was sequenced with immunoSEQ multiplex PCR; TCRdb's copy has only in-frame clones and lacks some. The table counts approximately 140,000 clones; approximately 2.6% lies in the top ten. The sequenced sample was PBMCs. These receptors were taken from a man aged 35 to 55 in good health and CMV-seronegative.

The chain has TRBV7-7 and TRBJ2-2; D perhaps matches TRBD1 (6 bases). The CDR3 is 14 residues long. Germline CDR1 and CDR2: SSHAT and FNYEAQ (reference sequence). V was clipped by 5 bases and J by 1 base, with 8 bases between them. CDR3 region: CASSPGQNTGELFF. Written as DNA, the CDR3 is TGTGCCAGCAGCCCGGGACAGAACACCGGGGAGCTGTTTTTT.

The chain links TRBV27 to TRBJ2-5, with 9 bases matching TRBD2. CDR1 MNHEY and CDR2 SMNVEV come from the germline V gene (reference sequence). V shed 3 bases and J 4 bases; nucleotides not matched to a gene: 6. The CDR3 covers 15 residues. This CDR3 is CASSFRSGGSETQYF. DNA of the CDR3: TGTGCCAGCAGTTTCCGGAGCGGGGGGTCAGAGACCCAGTACTTC.

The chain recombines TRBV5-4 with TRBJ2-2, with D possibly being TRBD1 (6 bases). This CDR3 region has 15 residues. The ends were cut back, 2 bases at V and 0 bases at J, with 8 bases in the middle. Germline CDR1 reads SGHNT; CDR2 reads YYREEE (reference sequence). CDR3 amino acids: CASSFQGSNTGELFF. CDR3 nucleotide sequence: TGTGCCAGCAGCTTTCAGGGGTCGAACACCGGGGAGCTGTTTTTT.

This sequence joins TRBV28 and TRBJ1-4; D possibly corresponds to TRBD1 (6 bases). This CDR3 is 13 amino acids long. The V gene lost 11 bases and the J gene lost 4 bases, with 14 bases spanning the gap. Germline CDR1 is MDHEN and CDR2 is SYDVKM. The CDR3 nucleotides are TGTGCCGTACTAGGACAGCTTAATGAAAAACTGTTTTTT. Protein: CAVLGQLNEKLFF. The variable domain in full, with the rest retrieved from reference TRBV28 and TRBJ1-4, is DVKVTQSSRYLVKRTGEKVFLECVQDMDHENMFWYRQDPGLGLRLIYFSYDVKMKEKGDIPEGYSVSREKKERFSLILESASTNQTSMYLCAVLGQLNEKLFFGSGTQLSVL.

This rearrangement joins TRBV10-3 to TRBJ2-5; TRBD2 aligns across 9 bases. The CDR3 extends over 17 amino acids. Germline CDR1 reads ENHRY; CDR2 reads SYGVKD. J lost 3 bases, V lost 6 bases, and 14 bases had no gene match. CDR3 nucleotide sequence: TGTGCCATCAGCCGGGGACTAGCAACGGGGTTGAAAGAGACCCAGTACTTC. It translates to CAISRGLATGLKETQYF.

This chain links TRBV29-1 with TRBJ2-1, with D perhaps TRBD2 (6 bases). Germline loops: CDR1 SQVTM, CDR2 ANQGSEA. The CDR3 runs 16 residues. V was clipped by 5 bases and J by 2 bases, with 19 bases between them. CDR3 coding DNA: TGCAGCGTTCTTAACGACGGAGGGTTGGCCTACAATGAGCAGTTCTTC. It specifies CSVLNDGGLAYNEQFF.

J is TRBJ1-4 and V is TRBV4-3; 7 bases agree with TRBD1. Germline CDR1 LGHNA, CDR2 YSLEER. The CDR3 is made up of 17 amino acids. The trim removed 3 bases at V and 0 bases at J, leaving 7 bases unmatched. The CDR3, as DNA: TGCGCCAGCAGCCAGGGACAGCACTACGCAACTAATGAAAAACTGTTTTTT. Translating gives CASSQGQHYATNEKLFF.

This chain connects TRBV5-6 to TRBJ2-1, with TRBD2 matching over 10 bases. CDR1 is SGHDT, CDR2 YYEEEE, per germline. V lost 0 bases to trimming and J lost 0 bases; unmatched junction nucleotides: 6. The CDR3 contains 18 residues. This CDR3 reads CASSLASGGPRSYNEQFF. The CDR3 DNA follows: TGTGCCAGCAGCTTGGCTAGCGGGGGCCCCCGCTCCTACAATGAGCAGTTCTTC.

CDR3 residues: CASSEARRTGQYF. For the CDR3, the DNA is TGTGCCAGCAGTGAAGCGCGGAGGACAGGCCAGTACTTC. The chain carries TRBV6-1 and TRBJ2-5, with TRBD1 matching over 7 bases. The CDR3 is made up of 13 amino acids. J was trimmed by 10 bases and V by 0 bases; bases with no gene match: 5. The germline V gene encodes CDR1 MNHNS and CDR2 SASEGT.

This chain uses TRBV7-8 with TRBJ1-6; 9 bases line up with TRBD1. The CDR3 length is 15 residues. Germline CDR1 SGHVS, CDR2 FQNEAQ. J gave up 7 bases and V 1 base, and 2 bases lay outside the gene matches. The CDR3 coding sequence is TGTGCCAGCAGCTTAGGGACAGGGGTAAATTCACCCCTCCACTTT. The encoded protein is CASSLGTGVNSPLHF.

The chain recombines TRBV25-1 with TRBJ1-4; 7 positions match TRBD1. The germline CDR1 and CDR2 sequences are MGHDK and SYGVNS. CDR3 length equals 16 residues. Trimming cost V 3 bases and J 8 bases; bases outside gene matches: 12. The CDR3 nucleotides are TGTGCCAGCAGTGAGCTCCCTACAGGGGTTGGGGAAAAACTGTTTTTT. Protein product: CASSELPTGVGEKLFF.

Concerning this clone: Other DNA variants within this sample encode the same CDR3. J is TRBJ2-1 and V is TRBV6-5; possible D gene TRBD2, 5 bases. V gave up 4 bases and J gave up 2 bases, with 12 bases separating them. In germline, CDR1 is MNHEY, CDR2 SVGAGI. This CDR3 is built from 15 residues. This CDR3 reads CASSLTSGPYNEQFF. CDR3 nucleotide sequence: TGTGCCAGCAGTTTGACCAGCGGACCCTACAATGAGCAGTTCTTC.

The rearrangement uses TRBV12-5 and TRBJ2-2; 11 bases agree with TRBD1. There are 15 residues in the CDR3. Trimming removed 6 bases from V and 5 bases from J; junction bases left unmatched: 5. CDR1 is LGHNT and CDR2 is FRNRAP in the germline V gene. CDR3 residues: CASGPGQGETGELFF. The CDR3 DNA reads TGTGCTAGTGGACCGGGACAGGGGGAAACCGGGGAGCTGTTTTTT.

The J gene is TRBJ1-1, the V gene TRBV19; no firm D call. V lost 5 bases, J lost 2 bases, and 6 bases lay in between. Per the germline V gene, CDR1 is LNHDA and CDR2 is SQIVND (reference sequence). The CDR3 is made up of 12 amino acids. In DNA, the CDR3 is TGTGCCAGTAGTTTCGGTAACACTGAAGCTTTCTTT. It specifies CASSFGNTEAFF.

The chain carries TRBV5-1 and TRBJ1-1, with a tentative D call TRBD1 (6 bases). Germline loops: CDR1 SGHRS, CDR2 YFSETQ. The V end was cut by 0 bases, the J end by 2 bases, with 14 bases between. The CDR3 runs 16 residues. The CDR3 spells CASSLAPGGANTEAFF. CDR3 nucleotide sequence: TGCGCCAGCAGCTTGGCTCCGGGGGGCGCAAACACTGAAGCTTTCTTT.

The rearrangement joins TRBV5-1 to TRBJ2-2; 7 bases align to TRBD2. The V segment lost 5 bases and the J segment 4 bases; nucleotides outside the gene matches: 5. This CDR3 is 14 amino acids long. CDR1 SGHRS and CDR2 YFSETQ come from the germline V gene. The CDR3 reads CASSPQRGTGELFF. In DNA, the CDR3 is TGCGCCAGCAGTCCCCAGCGGGGCACCGGGGAGCTGTTTTTT.

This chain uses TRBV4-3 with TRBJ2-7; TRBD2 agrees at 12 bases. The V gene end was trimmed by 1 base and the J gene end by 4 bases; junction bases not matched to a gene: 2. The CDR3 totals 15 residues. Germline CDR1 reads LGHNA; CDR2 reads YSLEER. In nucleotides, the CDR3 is TGCGCCAGCAGCCAAGCACTAGCGGGGGGATACGAGCAGTACTTC. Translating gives CASSQALAGGYEQYF.

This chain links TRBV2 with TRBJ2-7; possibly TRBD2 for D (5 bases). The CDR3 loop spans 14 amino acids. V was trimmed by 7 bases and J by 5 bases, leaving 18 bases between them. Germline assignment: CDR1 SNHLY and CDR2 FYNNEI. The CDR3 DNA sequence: TGTGCCAGCACCAGAAACGTAGCGTCTCACGAGCAGTACTTC. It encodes CASTRNVASHEQYF. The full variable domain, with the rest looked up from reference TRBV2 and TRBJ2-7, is EPEVTQTPSHQVTQMGQEVILRCVPISNHLYFYWYRQILGQKVEFLVSFYNNEISEKSEIFDDQFSVERPDGSNFTLKIRSTKLEDSAMYFCASTRNVASHEQYFGPGTRLTVT.

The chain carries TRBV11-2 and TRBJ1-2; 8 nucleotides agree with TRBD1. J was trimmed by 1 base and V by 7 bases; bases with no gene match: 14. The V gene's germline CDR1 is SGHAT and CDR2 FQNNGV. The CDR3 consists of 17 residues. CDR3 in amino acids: CASTKGQGASLNYGYTF. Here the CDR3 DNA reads TGTGCCAGCACCAAGGGGCAGGGGGCCTCCCTTAACTATGGCTACACCTTC. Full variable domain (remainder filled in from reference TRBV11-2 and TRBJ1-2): EAGVAQSPRYKIIEKRQSVAFWCNPISGHATLYWYQQILGQGPKLLIQFQNNGVVDDSQLPKDRFSAERLKGVDSTLKIQPAKLEDSAVYLCASTKGQGASLNYGYTFGSGTRLTVV.

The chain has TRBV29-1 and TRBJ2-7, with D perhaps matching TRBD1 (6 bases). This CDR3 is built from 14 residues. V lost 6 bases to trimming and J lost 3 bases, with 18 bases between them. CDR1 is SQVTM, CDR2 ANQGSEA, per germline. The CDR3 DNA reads TGCAGCGTGGTCGCAGACAGGAACCGCTACGAGCAGTACTTC. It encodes CSVVADRNRYEQYF.

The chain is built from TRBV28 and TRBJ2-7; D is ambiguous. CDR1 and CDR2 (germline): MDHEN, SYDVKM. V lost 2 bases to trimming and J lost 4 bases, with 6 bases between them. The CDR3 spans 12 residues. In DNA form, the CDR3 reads TGTGCCAGCAGTTTAAAACAATACGAGCAGTACTTC. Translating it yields CASSLKQYEQYF.

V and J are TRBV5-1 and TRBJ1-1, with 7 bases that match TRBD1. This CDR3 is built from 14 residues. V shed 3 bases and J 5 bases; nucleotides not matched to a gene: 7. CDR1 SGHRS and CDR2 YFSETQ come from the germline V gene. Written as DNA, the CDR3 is TGCGCCAGCAGCTATGACAGGGTAGGGACTGAAGCTTTCTTT. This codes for CASSYDRVGTEAFF.

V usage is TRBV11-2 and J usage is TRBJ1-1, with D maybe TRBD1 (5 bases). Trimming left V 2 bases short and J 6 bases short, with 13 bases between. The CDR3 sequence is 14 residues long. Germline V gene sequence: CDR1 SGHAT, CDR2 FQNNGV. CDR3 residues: CASSLQEGGAEAFF. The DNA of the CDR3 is TGTGCCAGCAGCTTACAAGAAGGAGGGGCTGAAGCTTTCTTT.